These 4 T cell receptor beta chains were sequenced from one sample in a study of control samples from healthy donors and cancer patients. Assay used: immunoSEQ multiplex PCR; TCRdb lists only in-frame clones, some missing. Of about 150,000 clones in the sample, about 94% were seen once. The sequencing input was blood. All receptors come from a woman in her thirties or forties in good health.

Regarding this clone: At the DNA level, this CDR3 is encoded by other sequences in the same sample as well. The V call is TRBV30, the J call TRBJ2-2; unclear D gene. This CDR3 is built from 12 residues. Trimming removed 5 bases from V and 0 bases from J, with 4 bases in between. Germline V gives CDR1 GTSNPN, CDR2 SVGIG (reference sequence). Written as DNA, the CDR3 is TGTGCCTGGTCAGCGAACACCGGGGAGCTGTTTTTT. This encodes CAWSANTGELFF.

CDR3 loop: CASTLQANYGYTF. CDR3 bases: TGTGCCAGCACCCTACAGGCTAACTATGGCTACACCTTC. The chain has TRBV12-3 or TRBV12-4 and TRBJ1-2; D is possibly TRBD1 (5 bases). CDR3 length: 13 residues. The V end was cut by 7 bases, the J end by 0 bases, with 9 bases between.

CDR3 sequence: CASSQSGQGTGAFF. As DNA, the CDR3 is TGCGCCAGCAGCCAATCGGGACAAGGAACCGGAGCTTTCTTT. The chain uses TRBV4-1 and TRBJ1-1, with D possibly being TRBD1 (6 bases). V dropped 2 bases and J dropped 10 bases, with 17 bases sitting between them. This CDR3 contains 14 residues. Germline CDR1 and CDR2: MGHRA and YSYEKL.

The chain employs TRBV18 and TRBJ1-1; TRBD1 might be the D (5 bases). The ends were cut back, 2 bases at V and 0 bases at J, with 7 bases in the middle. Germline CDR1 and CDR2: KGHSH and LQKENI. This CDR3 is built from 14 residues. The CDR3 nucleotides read TGTGCCAGCTCACCATCGACAGTGAACACTGAAGCTTTCTTT. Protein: CASSPSTVNTEAFF.